A single sample is the source of the 31 T cell receptor beta chains below, sequenced in a study of CD8 T cells in Susac syndrome. With random hexamers, reverse transcription was performed on about 0.45 to 1 ug of RNA. TCRdb reanalysed the immunoSEQ multiplex PCR reads using MiXCR and keeps one entry per CDR3 protein. The sample holds about 180,000 distinct CDR3 sequences, 85% to 95% seen once. The specimen was CD4+ T cells from PBMCs. The receptor set was obtained from a human donor with Susac syndrome.

The chain combines TRBV2 with TRBJ1-2; D unresolved. The CDR3 spans 12 residues. Deletions cut 5 bases from V and 1 base from J, with 5 bases between. In germline, CDR1 is SNHLY, CDR2 FYNNEI. The CDR3: CASSQLNYGYTF. Written as DNA, the CDR3 is TGTGCCAGCAGTCAGCTTAACTATGGCTACACCTTC.

This chain connects TRBV9 to TRBJ1-1, with D hard to call. The CDR3 length is 13 residues. The V gene's germline CDR1 is SGDLS and CDR2 YYNGEE. V lost 0 bases and J 2 bases, leaving 5 bases between the germline ends. CDR3 residues: CASSVDANTEAFF. DNA for the CDR3: TGTGCCAGCAGCGTAGACGCAAACACTGAAGCTTTCTTT.

This chain uses TRBV10-2 with TRBJ1-1; D is perhaps TRBD1 (5 bases). Trimming shortened V by 1 base and J by 8 bases, and 17 bases separated the two germline ends. The CDR3 spans 15 residues. From germline, CDR1 is WSHSY and CDR2 SAAADI. CDR3 region: CASSEYWQGGKEAFF. The CDR3 DNA is TGCGCCAGCAGTGAGTATTGGCAGGGCGGAAAAGAAGCTTTCTTT.

V gene TRBV7-2 combines with J gene TRBJ2-3; D ambiguous. CDR1 is SGHTA and CDR2 is FQGNSA in the germline V gene. V was clipped by 5 bases and J by 6 bases, with 12 bases between them. CDR3 length: 13 amino acids. The CDR3 spells CASSLTARDTQYF. In DNA form, the CDR3 reads TGTGCCAGCAGCCTAACAGCTAGGGATACGCAGTATTTT.

The chain recombines TRBV29-1 with TRBJ2-7; D unresolved. The CDR3 has 15 amino acids. Deletions cut 0 bases from V and 6 bases from J, with 18 bases between. Germline assignment: CDR1 SQVTM and CDR2 ANQGSEA. The DNA for the CDR3 is TGCAGCGTTGAAGATCCCGGGCCGGGTAAGGTCGAGCAGTACTTC. Translating gives CSVEDPGPGKVEQYF.

The chain is built from TRBV19 and TRBJ1-2; D uncertain. V was shortened by 11 bases and J by 4 bases, with 26 bases between the two germline ends. In germline, CDR1 is LNHDA, CDR2 SQIVND (reference sequence). The CDR3 totals 16 residues. CDR3 sequence (DNA): TGTGCCGACATGAATCGGAGCCGGAGGTTGGGCTATGGCTACACCTTC. Its protein is CADMNRSRRLGYGYTF.

The chain links TRBV2 to TRBJ1-1, with 9 positions matching TRBD1. The germline CDR1 and CDR2 sequences are SNHLY and FYNNEI. The J segment lost 6 bases and the V segment lost 6 bases, leaving 8 bases of the junction unmatched. The CDR3 sequence is 14 residues long. CDR3 in amino acids: CASRGQGFGAEAFF. The CDR3 DNA sequence: TGTGCCAGCAGGGGACAGGGTTTTGGGGCTGAAGCTTTCTTT.

The chain has TRBV6-5 and TRBJ2-3; the match to TRBD2 covers 8 bases. J lost 3 bases, V lost 5 bases, and 7 bases had no gene match. Germline-derived CDR1 and CDR2 are MNHEY and SVGAGI. The CDR3 consists of 15 residues. In nucleotides, the CDR3 is TGTGCCAGCAGTACCCCGGGGGGGCCTACAGATACGCAGTATTTT. Encoded protein: CASSTPGGPTDTQYF.

The genes are TRBV15 and TRBJ1-6, with 9 bases lining up with TRBD1. Per the germline V gene, CDR1 is LNHNV and CDR2 is YYDKDF (reference sequence). The J segment lost 8 bases and the V segment lost 3 bases, leaving 8 bases of the junction unmatched. This CDR3 has 16 amino acids. The DNA for the CDR3 is TGTGCCACCAGCAGGGGGGACAGGGTCCCGGATTCACCCCTCCACTTT. Amino acids: CATSRGDRVPDSPLHF.

This clonotype came up a few times. The chain couples TRBV25-1 to TRBJ2-3, with a tentative D call TRBD2 (6 bases). The CDR3 covers 16 residues. Germline V gene lookup returns CDR1 MGHDK and CDR2 SYGVNS. V was clipped by 4 bases and J by 1 base, with 15 bases between them. As DNA, the CDR3 is TGTGCCAGCAGTGCCCTTCTGGGCGGGGGCACAGATACGCAGTATTTT. Residues: CASSALLGGGTDTQYF.

The chain links TRBV2 to TRBJ2-3, with 7 bases identical to TRBD1. After removal of 4 bases from V and 11 bases from J, the junction contained 6 bases not matched to a gene. CDR3 length: 12 amino acids. Germline lookup yields CDR1 SNHLY and CDR2 FYNNEI. The CDR3 region has the DNA TGTGCCAGCAGTGTCCGACAGGGCAAGCAGTATTTT. Residues: CASSVRQGKQYF.

The chain combines TRBV18 with TRBJ1-1, with 8 bases lining up with TRBD1. Germline V gene sequence: CDR1 KGHSH, CDR2 LQKENI. The CDR3 is made up of 12 amino acids. The ends lost 4 bases at V and 10 bases at J; junction bases unmatched: 5. The CDR3 protein is CASSRTDRGAFF. For the CDR3, the DNA is TGTGCCAGCTCACGAACCGACAGGGGAGCTTTCTTT.

The V and J genes are TRBV5-4 and TRBJ2-3; 7 nucleotides match TRBD2. Germline lookup yields CDR1 SGHNT and CDR2 YYREEE (reference sequence). CDR3 length equals 16 residues. V gave up 2 bases and J gave up 2 bases; unmatched junction bases: 8. This chain's CDR3 is CASSFGRLADTDTQYF. In DNA, the CDR3 is TGTGCCAGCAGCTTCGGTCGTCTAGCGGACACAGATACGCAGTATTTT. The full variable domain, with the rest looked up from reference TRBV5-4 and TRBJ2-3, is ETGVTQSPTHLIKTRGQQVTLRCSSQSGHNTVSWYQQALGQGPQFIFQYYREEENGRGNFPPRFSGLQFPNYSSELNVNALELDDSALYLCASSFGRLADTDTQYFGPGTRLTVL.

This chain uses TRBV9 with TRBJ2-4, with 9 bases identical to TRBD1. V shed 4 bases, J shed 7 bases, and the junction held 9 bases outside the gene matches. This CDR3 is 15 amino acids long. The germline V gene encodes CDR1 SGDLS and CDR2 YYNGEE. DNA for the CDR3: TGTGCCAGCAGCCCCGTTGGGACAGGGCTGAACATTCAGTACTTC. This encodes CASSPVGTGLNIQYF.

This clonotype appeared a few times. The CDR3 DNA follows: TGTGCCAGCAGCTTAGAACAGGGGAACACTGAAGCTTTCTTT. This gives the protein CASSLEQGNTEAFF. The chain employs TRBV7-9 and TRBJ1-1; D may be TRBD1 (6 bases). Trimming took 1 base from V and 1 from J, leaving 7 bases between them. From germline, CDR1 is SEHNR and CDR2 FQNEAQ (reference sequence). The CDR3 has 14 amino acids.

CDR3 bases: TGCAGTGCTTCCGCAGGGGGCGAAGCTAACTATGGCTACACCTTC. As protein: CSASAGGEANYGYTF. The V and J genes are TRBV20-1 and TRBJ1-2; 8 bases agree with TRBD1. V dropped 5 bases and J dropped 0; count of bases not matched to a gene: 8. This CDR3 has 15 residues. Looked up from germline, CDR1 is DFQATT and CDR2 is SNEGSKA (reference sequence).

The chain combines TRBV6-2 or TRBV6-3 with TRBJ2-1, with 8 positions matching TRBD1. The V and J ends lost 4 bases and 8 bases, in that order; junction bases with no gene match: 4. The V gene's germline CDR1 is MNHEY and CDR2 SVGEGT. CDR3 length equals 13 residues. The CDR3 spells CASSLDREHEQFF. CDR3 in DNA: TGTGCCAGCAGTTTGGACAGGGAGCATGAGCAGTTCTTC.

The genes are TRBV4-3 and TRBJ2-4; no clear D. The CDR3 is made up of 15 amino acids. Trimming stripped 0 bases from V and 9 bases from J, with 15 bases between. From germline, CDR1 is LGHNA and CDR2 YSLEER. CDR3 sequence: CASSQDPRANGIQYF. The CDR3 nucleotides are TGCGCCAGCAGCCAAGATCCCCGGGCCAACGGCATTCAGTACTTC.

V and J are TRBV5-1 and TRBJ1-1; D remains ambiguous. The ends were cut back, 3 bases at V and 0 bases at J, with 12 bases in the middle. The CDR3 is 15 residues long. In germline, CDR1 is SGHRS, CDR2 YFSETQ. The DNA of the CDR3 is TGCGCCAGCAGCTCCCGGGAAGTCATGAACACTGAAGCTTTCTTT. It encodes CASSSREVMNTEAFF.

This clonotype was seen a handful of times. The rearrangement joins TRBV20-1 to TRBJ1-1; weak D call: TRBD1 (5 bases). Germline V gene sequence: CDR1 DFQATT, CDR2 SNEGSKA (reference sequence). The CDR3 loop spans 14 amino acids. Trimming shortened V by 0 bases and J by 2 bases, and 10 bases separated the two germline ends. The CDR3 sequence: CSARDDSLNTEAFF. DNA of the CDR3: TGCAGTGCTAGAGATGACAGTTTAAACACTGAAGCTTTCTTT.

The genes are TRBV7-2 and TRBJ2-5; 8 bases align to TRBD2. Trimming at V came to 6 bases and at J to 4 bases, leaving 10 bases not matched to a gene. Germline V gene data show CDR1 as SGHTA and CDR2 as FQGNSA. This CDR3 comprises 15 residues. The CDR3 DNA reads as TGTGCCAGCAGGACTAGCGTAGGCCATAGAGAGACCCAGTACTTC. Amino acid sequence: CASRTSVGHRETQYF.

The V call is TRBV7-9, the J call TRBJ1-3, with a tentative D call TRBD1 (6 bases). Deletions cut 0 bases from V and 0 bases from J, with 15 bases between. In germline, CDR1 is SEHNR, CDR2 FQNEAQ (reference sequence). CDR3 size: 18 residues. CDR3: CASSLARGTRRSGNTIYF. The DNA of the CDR3 is TGTGCCAGCAGCTTAGCGCGGGGGACACGTCGCTCTGGAAACACCATATATTTT.

The chain is built from TRBV3-1 and TRBJ2-5, with D perhaps TRBD1 or TRBD2 (7 bases each). With 6 bases removed from V and 6 bases from J, the gap between germline ends came to 20 bases. The CDR3 is 15 amino acids. Per the germline V gene, CDR1 is LGHDT and CDR2 is YNNKEL (reference sequence). CDR3 DNA sequence: TGTGCCAGCAGTCGCGGGGGAGACAGGGTTAAGACCCAGTACTTC. Its protein is CASSRGGDRVKTQYF.

The chain is built from TRBV15 and TRBJ2-7; unclear D gene. Per the germline V gene, CDR1 is LNHNV and CDR2 is YYDKDF (reference sequence). The CDR3 runs to 13 residues. V lost 0 bases to trimming and J lost 4 bases, with 7 bases between them. The CDR3 DNA follows: TGTGCCACCAGCAGAGATTTGGCTTACGAGCAGTACTTC. Its protein product is CATSRDLAYEQYF. The whole variable domain, remainder taken from reference TRBV15 and TRBJ2-7, is DAMVIQNPRYQVTQFGKPVTLSCSQTLNHNVMYWYQQKSSQAPKLLFHYYDKDFNNEADTPDNFQSRRPNTSFCFLDIRSPGLGDTAMYLCATSRDLAYEQYFGPGTRLTVT.

The chain combines TRBV9 with TRBJ2-7, with D maybe TRBD2 (6 bases). The V end was cut by 3 bases, the J end by 2 bases, with 12 bases between. Germline CDR1 reads SGDLS; CDR2 reads YYNGEE. This CDR3 is 14 amino acids long. For the CDR3, the DNA is TGTGCCAGCAGCGGCGGGACCCTGCCCTACGAGCAGTACTTC. This sequence encodes CASSGGTLPYEQYF.

V and J are TRBV25-1 and TRBJ2-3, with D hard to call. V was cut by 1 base and J by 2 bases, with 13 bases left in between. This CDR3 is 16 amino acids long. Germline V lookup: CDR1 MGHDK, CDR2 SYGVNS. As DNA, the CDR3 is TGTGCCAGCAGTGAATTGGCCAGTAGAAACACAGATACGCAGTATTTT. Protein: CASSELASRNTDTQYF.

This clonotype was seen only once. The V and J genes are TRBV20-1 and TRBJ1-6, with TRBD1 as a possible D gene (6 bases). Germline CDR1 is DFQATT and CDR2 is SNEGSKA (reference sequence). Trimming shortened V by 3 bases and J by 6 bases, and 15 bases separated the two germline ends. The CDR3 is 15 amino acids. CDR3 sequence reads: CSASGTPGSNSPLHF. The CDR3 nucleotides are TGCAGTGCTAGTGGGACACCGGGATCTAATTCACCCCTCCACTTT.

V gene TRBV30 combines with J gene TRBJ2-5; the match to TRBD1 covers 7 bases. The length of the CDR3 is 14 residues. Trimming removed 6 bases from V and 7 bases from J; junction bases left unmatched: 14. Germline-derived CDR1 and CDR2 are GTSNPN and SVGIG (reference sequence). The CDR3, as DNA: TGTGCCTGCGGGACAGCCACCCGAGGTGGGACCCAGTACTTC. This gives the protein CACGTATRGGTQYF.

The chain carries TRBV20-1 and TRBJ2-5; 8 bases fit TRBD2. In germline, CDR1 is DFQATT, CDR2 SNEGSKA (reference sequence). This CDR3 spans 13 amino acids. V was pared by 2 bases and J by 5 bases, with 4 bases of the junction left unmatched. CDR3 coding DNA: TGCAGTGCTAGACGGACTAGCAGCGAGACCCAGTACTTC. Its protein is CSARRTSSETQYF.

The chain joins TRBV15 to TRBJ2-5; D is perhaps TRBD1 (6 bases). The length of the CDR3 is 16 residues. V gave up 1 base and J gave up 4 bases, with 16 bases separating them. CDR1 and CDR2 (germline): LNHNV, YYDKDF (reference sequence). The CDR3 loop reads CATSRGRQASRETQYF. The CDR3, as DNA: TGTGCCACCAGCAGAGGTCGACAGGCCTCCAGAGAGACCCAGTACTTC.

The count of this clonotype is one. The chain uses TRBV20-1 and TRBJ1-1; TRBD1 is a possible D gene (6 bases). Trimming removed 0 bases at V and 0 bases at J, with 11 bases between. The CDR3 covers 15 residues. CDR1 is DFQATT, CDR2 SNEGSKA, per germline (reference sequence). CDR3 sequence: CSARDLRGVNTEAFF. As DNA, the CDR3 is TGCAGTGCTAGAGATCTGAGGGGGGTGAACACTGAAGCTTTCTTT.